A selection of T cell receptor beta chains follows, all from one sample in a study of T cells after somatic rescue of genetic block. Method: immunoSEQ multiplex PCR; TCRdb's copy keeps in-frame clones and lacks some. This table holds more than 65,000 clones, roughly 93% found once. Sequenced material: peripheral blood mononuclear cells (PBMCs). Source of these receptors: a man aged 30 to 39. Each CDR3 is given with its conserved first and last residue. D genes are given only for firm matches. A row's size may be missing; if present it is once, few, many or a size class.

v_call: TRBV6-4
clone_size: -
j_call: TRBJ2-1
d_call: TRBD1
cdr3_aa: CASSESGTGGNEQFF
cdr3_nt: TGTGCCAGCAGTGAATCCGGGACAGGGGGCAATGAGCAGTTCTTC

v_call: TRBV11-3
clone_size: medium-sized
j_call: TRBJ1-6
d_call: -
cdr3_aa: CASSSGSLSPLHF
cdr3_nt: TGTGCCAGCAGTTCCGGGTCCTTGTCCCCCCTCCACTTT

v_call: TRBV19
clone_size: -
j_call: TRBJ1-5
d_call: -
cdr3_aa: CASSSVQGYDQPQHF
cdr3_nt: TGTGCCAGTAGTTCTGTACAGGGCTATGATCAGCCCCAGCATTTT

v_call: TRBV4-1
clone_size: -
j_call: TRBJ2-2
d_call: -
cdr3_aa: CASSQAGLNTGELFF
cdr3_nt: TGCGCCAGCAGCCAAGCGGGACTGAACACCGGGGAGCTGTTTTTT

v_call: TRBV13
clone_size: -
j_call: TRBJ2-3
d_call: TRBD1
cdr3_aa: CASSLEANRGHADTQYF
cdr3_nt: TGTGCCAGCAGCTTAGAGGCCAACAGGGGACACGCAGATACGCAGTATTTT

v_call: TRBV27
clone_size: once
j_call: TRBJ2-3
d_call: -
cdr3_aa: CASSTASTDTQYF
cdr3_nt: TGTGCCAGCAGTACGGCTAGCACAGATACGCAGTATTTT

v_call: TRBV19
clone_size: -
j_call: TRBJ1-6
d_call: TRBD1
cdr3_aa: CASSKAQGGSPLHF
cdr3_nt: TGTGCCAGTAGTAAGGCGCAGGGGGGTTCACCCCTCCACTTT

v_call: TRBV6-5
clone_size: -
j_call: TRBJ1-6
d_call: -
cdr3_aa: CASSPIGGLNSPLHF
cdr3_nt: TGTGCCAGCAGTCCCATCGGCGGACTTAATTCACCCCTCCACTTT

v_call: TRBV30
clone_size: -
j_call: TRBJ2-5
d_call: -
cdr3_aa: CAWSLIGETQYF
cdr3_nt: TGTGCCTGGAGTCTAATAGGAGAGACCCAGTACTTC

v_call: TRBV4-1
clone_size: -
j_call: TRBJ2-5
d_call: -
cdr3_aa: CASSQDQGQRAETQYF
cdr3_nt: TGCGCCAGCAGCCAAGATCAGGGCCAACGAGCGGAGACCCAGTACTTC

v_call: TRBV7-2
clone_size: -
j_call: TRBJ2-7
d_call: -
cdr3_aa: CASSPGRIPYEQYF
cdr3_nt: TGTGCCAGCAGCCCCGGGCGGATACCCTACGAGCAGTACTTC

v_call: TRBV6-5
clone_size: once
j_call: TRBJ2-1
d_call: -
cdr3_aa: CASSYSTTSLLNEQFF
cdr3_nt: TGTGCCAGCAGTTACTCGACCACTAGTCTGTTGAATGAGCAGTTCTTC

v_call: TRBV29-1
clone_size: few
j_call: TRBJ2-3
d_call: TRBD1
cdr3_aa: CSVGDSTSTDTQYF
cdr3_nt: TGCAGCGTGGGGGACAGTACTAGCACAGATACGCAGTATTTT

v_call: TRBV19
clone_size: -
j_call: TRBJ2-2
d_call: TRBD1
cdr3_aa: CASSRTPGGGTGELFF
cdr3_nt: TGTGCCAGTAGCCGGACACCAGGGGGCGGGACCGGGGAGCTGTTTTTT

v_call: TRBV7-2
clone_size: -
j_call: TRBJ2-2
d_call: -
cdr3_aa: CASSLGYTGELFF
cdr3_nt: TGTGCCAGCAGCTTAGGATATACCGGGGAGCTGTTTTTT

v_call: TRBV9
clone_size: -
j_call: TRBJ2-2
d_call: TRBD1
cdr3_aa: CASSVGQGRAGELFF
cdr3_nt: TGTGCCAGCAGCGTGGGACAGGGGCGCGCCGGGGAGCTGTTTTTT

v_call: TRBV10-3
clone_size: -
j_call: TRBJ1-6
d_call: -
cdr3_aa: CAISEGRAYNSPLHF
cdr3_nt: TGTGCCATCAGTGAGGGGCGTGCCTATAATTCACCCCTCCACTTT

v_call: TRBV27
clone_size: -
j_call: TRBJ1-4
d_call: -
cdr3_aa: CASSSRKGRRRNEKLFF
cdr3_nt: TGTGCCAGCAGTTCGAGGAAAGGGCGGAGACGTAATGAAAAACTGTTTTTT

v_call: TRBV7-9
clone_size: -
j_call: TRBJ1-4
d_call: -
cdr3_aa: CASSFSTGGEKLFF
cdr3_nt: TGTGCCAGCAGCTTTTCCACAGGCGGTGAAAAACTGTTTTTT

v_call: TRBV2
clone_size: -
j_call: TRBJ1-5
d_call: -
cdr3_aa: CASSDQGIIQPQHF
cdr3_nt: TGTGCCAGCAGTGATCAGGGCATTATTCAGCCCCAGCATTTT

v_call: TRBV28
clone_size: -
j_call: TRBJ2-7
d_call: -
cdr3_aa: CASSPLGGVYEQYF
cdr3_nt: TGTGCCAGCAGTCCCTTGGGCGGGGTCTACGAGCAGTACTTC

v_call: TRBV7-2
clone_size: -
j_call: TRBJ1-5
d_call: -
cdr3_aa: CASSFGWNQPQHF
cdr3_nt: TGTGCCAGCAGCTTTGGGTGGAATCAGCCCCAGCATTTT

v_call: TRBV5-1
clone_size: -
j_call: TRBJ1-6
d_call: -
cdr3_aa: CASSLVSRSQGTAPLHF
cdr3_nt: TGCGCCAGCAGCTTGGTATCCCGGTCGCAGGGTACGGCACCCCTCCACTTT

v_call: TRBV7-9
clone_size: -
j_call: TRBJ2-7
d_call: -
cdr3_aa: CASREDGYNEQYF
cdr3_nt: TGTGCCAGCAGAGAGGACGGATACAACGAGCAGTACTTC

v_call: TRBV6-5
clone_size: -
j_call: TRBJ1-2
d_call: -
cdr3_aa: CASSYDRDYGYTF
cdr3_nt: TGTGCCAGCAGTTACGACAGAGACTATGGCTACACCTTC

v_call: TRBV7-9
clone_size: -
j_call: TRBJ1-2
d_call: TRBD1
cdr3_aa: CASSSGQGGGYTF
cdr3_nt: TGTGCCAGCAGCTCGGGACAGGGAGGTGGCTACACCTTC

v_call: TRBV5-1
clone_size: -
j_call: TRBJ2-2
d_call: -
cdr3_aa: CASSLIAGLNGELFF
cdr3_nt: TGCGCCAGCAGCCTCATCGCCGGCCTGAACGGGGAGCTGTTTTTT

v_call: TRBV10-2
clone_size: once
j_call: TRBJ2-3
d_call: TRBD2
cdr3_aa: CASRRGGSMDTQYF
cdr3_nt: TGCGCCAGCCGGCGGGGGGGTAGTATGGATACGCAGTATTTT

v_call: TRBV10-3
clone_size: -
j_call: TRBJ2-5
d_call: -
cdr3_aa: CAISESATERETQYF
cdr3_nt: TGTGCCATCAGTGAGTCGGCGACAGAGAGAGAGACCCAGTACTTC

v_call: TRBV10-3
clone_size: -
j_call: TRBJ1-5
d_call: -
cdr3_aa: CAISEGVNSNQPQHF
cdr3_nt: TGTGCCATCAGTGAAGGAGTAAATAGCAATCAGCCCCAGCATTTT

v_call: TRBV6-5
clone_size: few
j_call: TRBJ1-5
d_call: TRBD1
cdr3_aa: CASSRTGANQPQHF
cdr3_nt: TGTGCCAGCAGTCGGACAGGCGCCAATCAGCCCCAGCATTTT

v_call: TRBV6-5
clone_size: once
j_call: TRBJ2-7
d_call: TRBD1
cdr3_aa: CASSRQGPPYEQYF
cdr3_nt: TGTGCCAGCAGCCGACAGGGACCCCCCTACGAGCAGTACTTC

v_call: TRBV14
clone_size: few
j_call: TRBJ1-4
d_call: -
cdr3_aa: CASSQTRGVQEKLFF
cdr3_nt: TGTGCCAGCAGCCAAACCCGGGGAGTCCAGGAAAAACTGTTTTTT

v_call: TRBV2
clone_size: few
j_call: TRBJ2-7
d_call: -
cdr3_aa: CASSGFKAEQYF
cdr3_nt: TGTGCCAGCAGTGGTTTTAAGGCTGAGCAGTACTTC

v_call: TRBV19
clone_size: -
j_call: TRBJ2-5
d_call: -
cdr3_aa: CASTPTDQETQYF
cdr3_nt: TGTGCCAGTACCCCGACCGACCAAGAGACCCAGTACTTC

v_call: TRBV6-5
clone_size: -
j_call: TRBJ2-7
d_call: TRBD2
cdr3_aa: CASSYTGGKYEQYF
cdr3_nt: TGTGCCAGCAGTTATACGGGAGGGAAATACGAGCAGTACTTC

v_call: TRBV7-8
clone_size: once
j_call: TRBJ2-5
d_call: TRBD2
cdr3_aa: CASSLLAGGRETQYF
cdr3_nt: TGTGCCAGCAGCTTGCTAGCGGGGGGGCGAGAGACCCAGTACTTC

v_call: TRBV2
clone_size: -
j_call: TRBJ2-1
d_call: TRBD2
cdr3_aa: CASRYGRGAYNEQFF
cdr3_nt: TGTGCCAGCAGGTACGGGAGGGGGGCCTACAATGAGCAGTTCTTC

v_call: TRBV19
clone_size: -
j_call: TRBJ2-5
d_call: -
cdr3_aa: CASSSDVGTQYF
cdr3_nt: TGTGCCAGTAGTTCGGATGTTGGGACCCAGTACTTC

v_call: TRBV27
clone_size: -
j_call: TRBJ2-7
d_call: TRBD2
cdr3_aa: CASSPRALAGTHEQYF
cdr3_nt: TGTGCCAGCAGCCCCCGGGCCTTAGCGGGAACCCACGAGCAGTACTTC

v_call: TRBV7-2
clone_size: -
j_call: TRBJ2-7
d_call: -
cdr3_aa: CASSFVGSTPSYEQYF
cdr3_nt: TGTGCCAGCAGCTTCGTTGGTTCCACCCCCTCCTACGAGCAGTACTTC

v_call: TRBV4-1
clone_size: -
j_call: TRBJ2-7
d_call: -
cdr3_aa: CASSQDRGRTYEQYF
cdr3_nt: TGCGCCAGCAGCCAAGATCGGGGGAGGACCTACGAGCAGTACTTC

v_call: TRBV18
clone_size: few
j_call: TRBJ1-2
d_call: -
cdr3_aa: CASSPEMLRNYGYTF
cdr3_nt: TGTGCCAGCTCACCAGAAATGCTTCGAAACTATGGCTACACCTTC

v_call: TRBV4-1
clone_size: -
j_call: TRBJ2-3
d_call: TRBD2
cdr3_aa: CASSTAGVVGDTQYF
cdr3_nt: TGCGCCAGCAGTACAGCGGGAGTCGTGGGAGATACGCAGTATTTT

v_call: TRBV18
clone_size: -
j_call: TRBJ2-1
d_call: -
cdr3_aa: CASSPPGRSHEQFF
cdr3_nt: TGTGCCAGCTCACCACCGGGACGGTCCCATGAGCAGTTCTTC

v_call: TRBV6-6
clone_size: -
j_call: TRBJ2-3
d_call: -
cdr3_aa: CASSNPLPGNTDTQYF
cdr3_nt: TGTGCCAGCAGTAACCCTCTCCCAGGAAACACAGATACGCAGTATTTT

v_call: TRBV6-5
clone_size: -
j_call: TRBJ2-7
d_call: -
cdr3_aa: CASSYSVRGAYEQYF
cdr3_nt: TGTGCCAGCAGTTACTCAGTGCGAGGAGCCTACGAGCAGTACTTC

v_call: TRBV6-5
clone_size: -
j_call: TRBJ2-7
d_call: -
cdr3_aa: CASSAGWDGTYEQYF
cdr3_nt: TGTGCCAGCAGTGCCGGGTGGGACGGAACCTACGAGCAGTACTTC

v_call: TRBV7-9
clone_size: -
j_call: TRBJ1-1
d_call: -
cdr3_aa: CASSLGREAFF
cdr3_nt: TGTGCCAGCAGCTTAGGAAGGGAGGCTTTCTTT